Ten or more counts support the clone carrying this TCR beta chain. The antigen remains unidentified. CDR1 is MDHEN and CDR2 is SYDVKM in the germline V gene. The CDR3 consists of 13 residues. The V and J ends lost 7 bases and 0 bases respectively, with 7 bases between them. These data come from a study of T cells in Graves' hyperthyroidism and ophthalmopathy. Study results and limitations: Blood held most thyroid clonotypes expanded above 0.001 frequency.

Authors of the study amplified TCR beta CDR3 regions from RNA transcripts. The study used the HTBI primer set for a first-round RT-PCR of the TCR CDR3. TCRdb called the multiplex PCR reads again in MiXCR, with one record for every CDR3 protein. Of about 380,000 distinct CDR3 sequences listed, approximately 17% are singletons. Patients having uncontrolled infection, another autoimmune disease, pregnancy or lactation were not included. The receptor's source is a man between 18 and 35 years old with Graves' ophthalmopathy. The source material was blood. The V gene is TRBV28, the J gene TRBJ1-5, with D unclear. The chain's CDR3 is CASTRDSNQPQHF. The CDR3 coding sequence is TGTGCCAGCACGAGGGATAGCAATCAGCCCCAGCATTTT.